This TCR beta chain was retrieved from a study of CD8+ T cells in alopecia areata. In each case, RNA was isolated and then reverse transcribed into cDNA as the sequencing template. Libraries were prepared by immunoSEQ multiplex PCR; TCRdb keeps only in-frame clonotypes and omits some of them. The data show 150,000 to 200,000 clones, roughly 66% seen once. Study-level points and caveats: Clonality was higher in lesional than normal scalp, especially in alopecia totalis/universalis.

A remark on this clone: Its cognate antigen is unknown.

V was shortened by 4 bases and J by 5 bases, with 9 bases between the two germline ends. This CDR3 has 11 residues. From germline, CDR1 is SQVTM and CDR2 ANQGSEA. The V call is TRBV29-1, the J call TRBJ2-7; D unclear. This TCR was sampled from a human donor with alopecia areata. The starting material was CD8+ T cells sorted from blood, obtained at week 0. CDR3 DNA sequence: TGCAGCGTTGTCGGGCCGGACGAGCAGTACTTC. Its protein is CSVVGPDEQYF.